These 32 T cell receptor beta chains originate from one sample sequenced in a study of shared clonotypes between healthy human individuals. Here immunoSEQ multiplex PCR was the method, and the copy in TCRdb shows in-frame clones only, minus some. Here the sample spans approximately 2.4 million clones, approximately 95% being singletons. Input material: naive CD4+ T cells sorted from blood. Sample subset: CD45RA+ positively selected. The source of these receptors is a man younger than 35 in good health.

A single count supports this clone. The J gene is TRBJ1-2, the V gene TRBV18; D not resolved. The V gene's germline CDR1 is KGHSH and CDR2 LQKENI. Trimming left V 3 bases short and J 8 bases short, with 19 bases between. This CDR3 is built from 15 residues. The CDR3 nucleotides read TGTGCCAGCTCACCCGGAACCGAGGGTTGGGAAGGCTACACCTTC. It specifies CASSPGTEGWEGYTF. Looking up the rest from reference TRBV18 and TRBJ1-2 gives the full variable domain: NAGVMQNPRHLVRRRGQEARLRCSPMKGHSHVYWYRQLPEEGLKFMVYLQKENIIDESGMPKERFSAEFPKEGPSILRIQQVVRGDSAAYFCASSPGTEGWEGYTFGSGTRLTVV.

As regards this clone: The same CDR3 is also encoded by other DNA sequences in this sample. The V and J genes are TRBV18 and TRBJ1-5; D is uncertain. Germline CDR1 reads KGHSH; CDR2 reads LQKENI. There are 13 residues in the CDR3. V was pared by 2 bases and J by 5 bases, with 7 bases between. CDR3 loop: CASSPGLDQPQHF. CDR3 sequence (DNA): TGTGCCAGCTCACCAGGGTTGGATCAGCCCCAGCATTTT.

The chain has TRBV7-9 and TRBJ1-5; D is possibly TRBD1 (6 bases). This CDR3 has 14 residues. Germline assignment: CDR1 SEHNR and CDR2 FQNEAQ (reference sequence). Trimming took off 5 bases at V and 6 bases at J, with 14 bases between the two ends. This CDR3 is CASSPPGETQPQHF. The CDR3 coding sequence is TGTGCCAGCAGCCCTCCAGGGGAAACTCAGCCCCAGCATTTT.

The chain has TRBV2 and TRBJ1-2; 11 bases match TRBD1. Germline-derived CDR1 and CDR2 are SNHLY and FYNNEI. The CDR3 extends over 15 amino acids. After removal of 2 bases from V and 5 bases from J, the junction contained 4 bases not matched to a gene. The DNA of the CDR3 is TGTGCCAGCAGTGAATTTGGGACAGGGGGTTATGGCTACACCTTC. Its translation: CASSEFGTGGYGYTF. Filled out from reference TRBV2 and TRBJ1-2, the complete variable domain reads EPEVTQTPSHQVTQMGQEVILRCVPISNHLYFYWYRQILGQKVEFLVSFYNNEISEKSEIFDDQFSVERPDGSNFTLKIRSTKLEDSAMYFCASSEFGTGGYGYTFGSGTRLTVV.

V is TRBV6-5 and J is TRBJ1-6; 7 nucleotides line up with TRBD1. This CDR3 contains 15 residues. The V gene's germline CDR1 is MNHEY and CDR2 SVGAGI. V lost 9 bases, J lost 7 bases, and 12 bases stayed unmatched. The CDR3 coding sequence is TGTGCCAGTCATTCTCCGGGACAGCTAAATTCACCCCTCCACTTT. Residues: CASHSPGQLNSPLHF.

The CDR3 region has the DNA TGTGCCGGAACCGGGACAGGGCAGTACGAGCAGTACTTC. It yields the protein CAGTGTGQYEQYF. The chain couples TRBV2 to TRBJ2-7; 9 bases are a match to TRBD1. Trimming removed 11 bases from V and 4 bases from J; junction bases left unmatched: 9. Germline loops: CDR1 SNHLY, CDR2 FYNNEI. The CDR3 has 13 amino acids. Using reference TRBV2 and TRBJ2-7 for the parts outside the CDR3, the full variable domain is EPEVTQTPSHQVTQMGQEVILRCVPISNHLYFYWYRQILGQKVEFLVSFYNNEISEKSEIFDDQFSVERPDGSNFTLKIRSTKLEDSAMYFCAGTGTGQYEQYFGPGTRLTVT.

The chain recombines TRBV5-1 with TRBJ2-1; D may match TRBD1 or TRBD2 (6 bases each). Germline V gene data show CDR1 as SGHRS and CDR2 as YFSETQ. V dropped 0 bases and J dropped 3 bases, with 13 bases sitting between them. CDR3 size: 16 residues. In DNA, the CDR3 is TGCGCCAGCAGCTTGGAGGGGGGAGTGGACTACAATGAGCAGTTCTTC. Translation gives CASSLEGGVDYNEQFF.

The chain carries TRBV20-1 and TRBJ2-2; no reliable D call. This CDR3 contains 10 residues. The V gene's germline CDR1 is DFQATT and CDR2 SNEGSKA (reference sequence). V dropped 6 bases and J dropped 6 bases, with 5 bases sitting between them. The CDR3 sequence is CSARAGELFF. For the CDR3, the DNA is TGCAGTGCGCGAGCCGGGGAGCTGTTTTTT.

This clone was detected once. This CDR3 reads CASSGGRDRVWSTIYF. In DNA form, the CDR3 reads TGTGCCAGCAGCGGTGGTAGGGACAGGGTATGGAGCACCATATATTTT. The chain employs TRBV9 and TRBJ1-3, with 9 bases matching TRBD1. CDR3 length equals 16 residues. The germline V gene has CDR1 SGDLS and CDR2 YYNGEE. J gave up 9 bases and V 3 bases, and 13 bases lay outside the gene matches.

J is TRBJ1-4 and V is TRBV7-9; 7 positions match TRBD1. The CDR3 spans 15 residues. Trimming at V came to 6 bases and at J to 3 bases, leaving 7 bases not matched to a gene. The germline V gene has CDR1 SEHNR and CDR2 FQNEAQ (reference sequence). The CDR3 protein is CASSPQGIANEKLFF. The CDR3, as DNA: TGTGCCAGCAGTCCACAGGGGATCGCTAATGAAAAACTGTTTTTT.

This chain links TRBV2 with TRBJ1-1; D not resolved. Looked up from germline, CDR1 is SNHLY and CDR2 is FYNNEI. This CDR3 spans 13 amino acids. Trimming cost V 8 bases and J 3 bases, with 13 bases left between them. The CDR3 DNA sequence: TGTGCCAGCGGCGAGCAGGCAGACACTGAAGCTTTCTTT. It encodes CASGEQADTEAFF.

CDR3 bases: TGTGCCAGCAGGGGTCCCCGGGATACGCAGTATTTT. Translating it yields CASRGPRDTQYF. V and J are TRBV27 and TRBJ2-3; D remains unclear. The CDR3 is made up of 12 amino acids. Trimming removed 6 bases from V and 6 bases from J, with 10 bases in between. Germline-derived CDR1 and CDR2 are MNHEY and SMNVEV (reference sequence).

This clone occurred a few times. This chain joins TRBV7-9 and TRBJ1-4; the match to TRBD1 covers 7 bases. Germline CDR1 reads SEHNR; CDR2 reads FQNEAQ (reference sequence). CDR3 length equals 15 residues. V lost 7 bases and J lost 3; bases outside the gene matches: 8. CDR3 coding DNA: TGTGCCAGCACCCCATGGACAGGCCCTAATGAAAAACTGTTTTTT. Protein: CASTPWTGPNEKLFF.

In nucleotides, the CDR3 is TGTGCCAGAAGCATCAAGACAGGGGGCGATAAGCCCTCCGGGGCCAACGTCCTGACTTTC. Amino acids: CARSIKTGGDKPSGANVLTF. This sequence joins TRBV7-5 and TRBJ2-6; no DNA check was done on the table's D call, TRBD1. TRBV7-5 is marked as a pseudogene. CDR3 length: 20 amino acids.

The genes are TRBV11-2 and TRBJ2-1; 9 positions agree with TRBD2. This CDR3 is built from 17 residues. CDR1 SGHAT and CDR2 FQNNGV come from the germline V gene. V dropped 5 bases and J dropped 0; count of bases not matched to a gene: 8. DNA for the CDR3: TGTGCCAGCAGCCGAGCCTCAGCGGGGGGCTCCTACAATGAGCAGTTCTTC. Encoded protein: CASSRASAGGSYNEQFF.

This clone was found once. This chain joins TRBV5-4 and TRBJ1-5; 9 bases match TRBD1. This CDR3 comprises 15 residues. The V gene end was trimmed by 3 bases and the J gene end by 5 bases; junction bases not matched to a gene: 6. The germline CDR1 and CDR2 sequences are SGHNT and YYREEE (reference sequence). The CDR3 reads CASSSGTGPYQPQHF. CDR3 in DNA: TGTGCCAGCAGCTCCGGGACAGGGCCATATCAGCCCCAGCATTTT.

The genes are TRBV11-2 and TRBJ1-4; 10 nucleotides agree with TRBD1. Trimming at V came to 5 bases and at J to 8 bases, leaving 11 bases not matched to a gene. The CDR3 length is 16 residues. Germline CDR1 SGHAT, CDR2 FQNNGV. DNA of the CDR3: TGTGCCAGCAGCCTACGGACAGGGGGTAGGGAGGAAAAACTGTTTTTT. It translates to CASSLRTGGREEKLFF.

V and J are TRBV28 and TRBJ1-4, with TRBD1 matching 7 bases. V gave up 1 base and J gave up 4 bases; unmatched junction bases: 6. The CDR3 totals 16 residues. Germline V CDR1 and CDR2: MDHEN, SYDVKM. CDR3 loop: CASSLSAAGGNEKLFF. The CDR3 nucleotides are TGTGCCAGCAGTTTATCCGCGGCAGGGGGTAATGAAAAACTGTTTTTT.

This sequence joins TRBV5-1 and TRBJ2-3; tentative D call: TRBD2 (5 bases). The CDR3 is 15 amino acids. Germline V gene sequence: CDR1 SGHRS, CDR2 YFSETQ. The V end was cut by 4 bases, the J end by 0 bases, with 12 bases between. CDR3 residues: CASSLPRGSTDTQYF. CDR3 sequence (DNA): TGCGCCAGCAGCCTCCCCCGGGGTAGCACAGATACGCAGTATTTT.

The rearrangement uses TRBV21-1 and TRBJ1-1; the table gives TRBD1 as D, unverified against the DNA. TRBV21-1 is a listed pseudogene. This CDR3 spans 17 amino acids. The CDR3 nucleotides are TGTGCCAGCAGCACAAAAATGGCTGACAGGGTAAACACTGAAGCTTTCTTT. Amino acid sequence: CASSTKMADRVNTEAFF.

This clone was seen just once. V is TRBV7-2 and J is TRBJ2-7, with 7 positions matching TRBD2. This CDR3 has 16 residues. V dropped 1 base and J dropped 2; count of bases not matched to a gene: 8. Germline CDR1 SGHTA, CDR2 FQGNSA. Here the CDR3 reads CASSLGPAGSAYEQYF. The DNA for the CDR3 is TGTGCCAGCAGCTTAGGACCAGCGGGATCTGCCTACGAGCAGTACTTC.

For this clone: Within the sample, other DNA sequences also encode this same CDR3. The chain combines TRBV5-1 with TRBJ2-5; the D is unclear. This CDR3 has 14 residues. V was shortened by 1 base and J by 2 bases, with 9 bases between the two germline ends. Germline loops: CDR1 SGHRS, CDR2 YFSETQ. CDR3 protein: CASSLSAGQETQYF. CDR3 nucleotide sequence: TGCGCCAGCAGCTTGTCGGCAGGTCAAGAGACCCAGTACTTC.

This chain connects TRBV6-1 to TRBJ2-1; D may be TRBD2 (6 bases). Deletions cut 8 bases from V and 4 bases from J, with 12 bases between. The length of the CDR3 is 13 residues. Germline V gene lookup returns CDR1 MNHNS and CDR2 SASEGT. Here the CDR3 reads CASRLDSYNEQFF. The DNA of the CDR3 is TGTGCCAGCCGACTAGATTCATACAATGAGCAGTTCTTC.

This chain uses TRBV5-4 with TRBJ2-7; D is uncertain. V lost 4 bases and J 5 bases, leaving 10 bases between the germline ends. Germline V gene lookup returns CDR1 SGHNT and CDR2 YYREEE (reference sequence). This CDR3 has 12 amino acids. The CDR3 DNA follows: TGTGCCAGCAGCCCATCTCCCAACGAGCAGTACTTC. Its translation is CASSPSPNEQYF.

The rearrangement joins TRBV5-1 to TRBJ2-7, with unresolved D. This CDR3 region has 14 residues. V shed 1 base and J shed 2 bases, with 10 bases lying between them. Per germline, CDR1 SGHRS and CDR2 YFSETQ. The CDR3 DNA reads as TGCGCCAGCAGCTTGCCACAGAATACCTACGAGCAGTACTTC. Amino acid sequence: CASSLPQNTYEQYF.

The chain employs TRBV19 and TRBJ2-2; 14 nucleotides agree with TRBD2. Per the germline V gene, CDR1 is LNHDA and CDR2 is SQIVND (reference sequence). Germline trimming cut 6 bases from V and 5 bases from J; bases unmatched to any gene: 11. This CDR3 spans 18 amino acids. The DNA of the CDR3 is TGTGCCAGTAGCCCAGGACTAGCGGGGGGCTGGGTTACCGGGGAGCTGTTTTTT. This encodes CASSPGLAGGWVTGELFF.

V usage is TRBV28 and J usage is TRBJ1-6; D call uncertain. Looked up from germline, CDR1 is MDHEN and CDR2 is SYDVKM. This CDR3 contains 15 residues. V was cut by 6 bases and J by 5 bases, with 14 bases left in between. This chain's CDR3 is CASSPLDRNNSPLHF. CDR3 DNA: TGTGCCAGCAGCCCGCTGGACCGTAATAATTCACCCCTCCACTTT.

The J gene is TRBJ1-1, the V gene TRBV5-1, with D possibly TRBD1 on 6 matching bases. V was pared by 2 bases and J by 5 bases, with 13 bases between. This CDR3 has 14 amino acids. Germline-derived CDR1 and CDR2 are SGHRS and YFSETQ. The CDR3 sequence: CASSLGGTATEAFF. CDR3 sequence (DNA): TGCGCCAGCAGCTTAGGGGGAACGGCGACTGAAGCTTTCTTT.

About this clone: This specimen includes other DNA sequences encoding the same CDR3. CDR3 sequence (DNA): TGTGCCAGCAGTTTGACAGGGAACACTGAAGCTTTCTTT. It is translated as CASSLTGNTEAFF. This sequence joins TRBV11-2 and TRBJ1-1; tentatively, D is TRBD1 (6 bases). The CDR3 consists of 13 residues. In germline, CDR1 is SGHAT, CDR2 FQNNGV. Between the trimmed V and J ends, which lost 6 bases and 1 base, there was a span of 9 bases.

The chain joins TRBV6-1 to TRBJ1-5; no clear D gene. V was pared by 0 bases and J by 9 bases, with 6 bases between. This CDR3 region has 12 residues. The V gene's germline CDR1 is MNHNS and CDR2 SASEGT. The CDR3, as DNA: TGTGCCAGCAGTGAAGCCAAAATGCCCCAGCATTTT. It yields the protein CASSEAKMPQHF.

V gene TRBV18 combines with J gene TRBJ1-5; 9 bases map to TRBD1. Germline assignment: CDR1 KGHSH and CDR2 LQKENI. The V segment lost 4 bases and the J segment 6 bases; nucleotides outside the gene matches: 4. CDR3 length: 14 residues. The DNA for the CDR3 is TGTGCCAGCTCACAAACAGGGGGCCCTCAGCCCCAGCATTTT. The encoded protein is CASSQTGGPQPQHF.

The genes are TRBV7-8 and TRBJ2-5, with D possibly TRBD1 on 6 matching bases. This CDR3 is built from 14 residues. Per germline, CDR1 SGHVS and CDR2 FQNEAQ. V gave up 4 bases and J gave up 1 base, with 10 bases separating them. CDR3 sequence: CASSSDSFQETQYF. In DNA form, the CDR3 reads TGTGCCAGCAGCTCGGACAGCTTCCAAGAGACCCAGTACTTC.